This T cell receptor (beta chain) is drawn from a study of Graves' ophthalmopathy and Graves' hyperthyroidism. Whole-study findings and limits: Ophthalmopathy versus stable hyperthyroidism: 13-signature model gave roughly 88% sensitivity, less than 82% specificity.

CDR3 regions of TCR beta were amplified from RNA transcripts. First-round RT-PCR employed HTBI primers, with a second-round multiplex PCR after it. One entry per CDR3 protein, called by TCRdb with MiXCR from the multiplex PCR reads. Here the sample spans 500,000 to 700,000 distinct CDR3 sequences, 22% being singletons. Patients were excluded if they had other autoimmune diseases or uncontrolled infections, and likewise if pregnancy or lactation applied. V shed 0 bases, J shed 7 bases, and the junction held 3 bases outside the gene matches. This CDR3 has 13 residues. Germline V gene lookup returns CDR1 SGHRS and CDR2 YFSETQ. This clonotype was observed many times. The antigen remains undetermined.

The chain is built from TRBV5-1 and TRBJ1-2; 7 bases are shared with TRBD1. The sample comprised peripheral blood. The TCR originated in a woman aged 18-29 years with stable Graves' hyperthyroidism. Some clones in this sample may be carry-over from other donors' samples. CDR3 in DNA: TGCGCCAGCAGCTTGGAGACAGGGACTGGCTACACCTTC. Its translation is CASSLETGTGYTF.